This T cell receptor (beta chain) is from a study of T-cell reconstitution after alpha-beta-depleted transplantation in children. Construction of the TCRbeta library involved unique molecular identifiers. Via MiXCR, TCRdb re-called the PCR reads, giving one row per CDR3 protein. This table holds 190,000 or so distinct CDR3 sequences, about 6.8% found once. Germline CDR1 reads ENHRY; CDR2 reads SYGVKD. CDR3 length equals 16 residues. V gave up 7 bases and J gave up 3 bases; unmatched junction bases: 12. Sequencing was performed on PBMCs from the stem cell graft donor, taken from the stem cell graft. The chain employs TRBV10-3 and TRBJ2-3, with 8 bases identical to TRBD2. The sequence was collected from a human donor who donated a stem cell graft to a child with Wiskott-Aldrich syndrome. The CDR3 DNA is TGTGCCATCATCGGATCGAGGCGGGGGGAGACAGATACGCAGTATTTT. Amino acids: CAIIGSRRGETDTQYF.